Sequencing of this TCR beta chain was carried out in a study of beta chain features in type 1 diabetes. Study-level findings and limits: Type 1 diabetes patients had moderately but significantly shorter TCRB CDR3s in all four CD4+ subsets.

About this clone: Its antigen is not identified.

Expressed TCRB transcripts were sequenced after all isolated RNA was converted to cDNA. Assay used: immunoSEQ multiplex PCR; TCRdb lists only in-frame clones, some missing. The sample shows around 300,000 clones, 7.5% to 9.5% of them seen only once. The CDR3 covers 16 residues. CDR1 and CDR2 from the germline V gene are SGHVS and FNYEAQ. Trimming took 5 bases from V and 4 from J; bases not matched to a gene: 10. Each of the CD4+ naive, central memory, regulatory and stem cell-like memory populations was sorted via CD45RO/CCR7/CD25/CD127/CD95/CD27. All of the sorted populations showed purity greater than 98%.

This TCR was recovered from a woman under 30 in good health. The rearrangement links TRBV7-6 to TRBJ2-3; TRBD1 matches at 9 bases. The sequenced sample consisted of central memory CD4+ T cells from blood. CDR3 residues: CASSVGQGRSPDTQYF. The CDR3 DNA reads TGTGCCAGCAGCGTCGGACAGGGGCGGTCGCCAGATACGCAGTATTTT.